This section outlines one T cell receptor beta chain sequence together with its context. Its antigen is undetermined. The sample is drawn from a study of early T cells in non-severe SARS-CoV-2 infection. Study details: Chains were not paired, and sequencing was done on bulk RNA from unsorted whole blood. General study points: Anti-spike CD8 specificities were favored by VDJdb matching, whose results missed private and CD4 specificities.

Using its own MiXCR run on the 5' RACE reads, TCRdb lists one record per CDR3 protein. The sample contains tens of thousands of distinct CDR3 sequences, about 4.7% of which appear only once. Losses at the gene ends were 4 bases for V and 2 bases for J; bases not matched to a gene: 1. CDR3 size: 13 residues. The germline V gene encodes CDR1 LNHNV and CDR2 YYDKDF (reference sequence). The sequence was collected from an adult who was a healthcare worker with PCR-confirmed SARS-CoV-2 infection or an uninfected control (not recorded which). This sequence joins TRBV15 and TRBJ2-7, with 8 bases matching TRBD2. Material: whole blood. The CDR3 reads CATSKTSAYEQYF. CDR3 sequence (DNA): TGTGCCACCAGCAAGACTAGCGCCTACGAGCAGTACTTC.